Described below is a single T cell receptor (beta chain) sequence and its context. This entry is derived from a study of PD-L1 blockade in urothelial cancer. Study-level background: Blood analysis was done at 3 weeks (second dose) and 6 weeks after treatment began.

V lost 1 base to trimming and J lost 2 bases; unmatched junction nucleotides: 0. Germline CDR1 reads GTSNPN; CDR2 reads SVGIG (reference sequence). The CDR3 is 13 amino acids. The time point denotes: peripheral blood 6 weeks after treatment start. Only in-frame clones appear in the TCRdb table, and some are missing; sequencing was by immunoSEQ multiplex PCR. This table holds more than 60,000 clones, about 88% found once. The source of this sequence is a man aged 60-69 years with urothelial cancer. The source material was PBMCs, sampled around atezolizumab (anti-PD-L1) treatment. This rearrangement joins TRBV30 to TRBJ2-7, with TRBD1 matching over 9 bases. The CDR3 DNA reads TGTGCCTGGAGTGGACAGGGGGCCTACGAGCAGTACTTC. It is translated as CAWSGQGAYEQYF. Supplemented by reference TRBV30 and TRBJ2-7, the full variable domain reads SQTIHQWPATLVQPVGSPLSLECTVEGTSNPNLYWYRQAAGRGLQLLFYSVGIGQISSEVPQNLSASRPQDRQFILSSKKLLLSDSGFYLCAWSGQGAYEQYFGPGTRLTVT.